One sample yielded the 8 T cell receptor beta chains listed below, sequenced in a study of molecular identifiers for immune sequencing clone quantification. TCRdb itself ran the PCR reads through MiXCR, one entry per CDR3 protein. The profile shows roughly 100,000 distinct CDR3 sequences, 35% of them singletons. The specimen sequenced was naive CD8+ T cells from blood, with Jurkat cell RNA spiked in. Subset noted: FACS-sorted CD8+CD4-CCR7+CD45RA+ naive T cells. The receptors originated from a human donor in good health. Some libraries in this study had Jurkat cell RNA spiked in.

This clonotype has a count of ten or more. This chain links TRBV28 with TRBJ2-7; TRBD2 aligns across 8 bases. J lost 7 bases, V lost 3 bases, and 8 bases had no gene match. CDR1 is MDHEN and CDR2 is SYDVKM in the germline V gene. This CDR3 spans 14 amino acids. The chain's CDR3 is CASSFPPGGGEQYF. DNA of the CDR3: TGTGCCAGCAGTTTCCCGCCGGGAGGGGGGGAGCAGTACTTC.

The table lists this clonotype with a few counts. V gene TRBV13 combines with J gene TRBJ1-1, with D tentatively TRBD1 (5 bases). CDR1 is PRHDT and CDR2 is FYEKMQ in the germline V gene (reference sequence). The CDR3 runs 13 residues. V was clipped by 4 bases and J by 7 bases, with 13 bases between them. CDR3 sequence: CASSYWGGNEAFF. CDR3 coding DNA: TGTGCCAGCAGCTACTGGGGCGGGAATGAAGCTTTCTTT.

The table lists this clonotype with a count of one. A much larger clone differs by one base, so this may be a read error. The chain couples TRBV28 to TRBJ2-3; no definite D call. Germline loops: CDR1 MDHEN, CDR2 SYDVKM. Trimming stripped 6 bases from V and 8 bases from J, with 15 bases between. There are 13 residues in the CDR3. The CDR3 DNA follows: TGTGCCAGCAGCCCGGGTTCGTGTGGTACGCAGTATTTT. As protein: CASSPGSCGTQYF.

This clonotype has ten or more counts. The chain joins TRBV24-1 to TRBJ2-2; 12 bases agree with TRBD1. The CDR3 loop spans 14 amino acids. The germline CDR1 and CDR2 sequences are KGHDR and SFDVKD. V was pared by 4 bases and J by 9 bases, with 2 bases of the junction left unmatched. CDR3 sequence (DNA): TGTGCCACCAGTGACCGGGACAGGGGGCGGGAGCTGTTTTTT. Translating it yields CATSDRDRGRELFF.

This rearrangement joins TRBV7-6 to TRBJ1-3, with D uncertain. The CDR3 is 16 amino acids. Trimming took 5 bases from V and 0 from J, leaving 14 bases between them. In germline, CDR1 is SGHVS, CDR2 FNYEAQ. Here the CDR3 reads CASSLNVKSSGNTIYF. CDR3 nucleotides: TGTGCCAGCAGCCTTAATGTCAAGAGCTCTGGAAACACCATATATTTT. The full variable domain, in which reference TRBV7-6 and TRBJ1-3 provide the parts outside the CDR3, is GAGVSQSPRYKVTKRGQDVALRCDPISGHVSLYWYRQALGQGPEFLTYFNYEAQQDKSGLPNDRFSAERPEGSISTLTIQRTEQRDSAMYRCASSLNVKSSGNTIYFGEGSWLTVV.

The chain links TRBV28 to TRBJ2-7; TRBD2 is a possible D gene (5 bases). Germline V gene sequence: CDR1 MDHEN, CDR2 SYDVKM. With 6 bases removed from V and 1 base from J, the gap between germline ends came to 7 bases. This CDR3 contains 12 residues. CDR3 amino acids: CASRSGSYEQYF. The CDR3 region has the DNA TGTGCCAGCAGGTCGGGATCCTACGAGCAGTACTTC.

In this sample, this clonotype turned up many times. V usage is TRBV9 and J usage is TRBJ2-3, with no clear D. Germline assignment: CDR1 SGDLS and CDR2 YYNGEE. Trimming removed 1 base at V and 0 bases at J, with 12 bases between. The CDR3 is 16 residues long. CDR3 in DNA: TGTGCCAGCAGCGTATCCAGGAGAACTAGCACAGATACGCAGTATTTT. It is translated as CASSVSRRTSTDTQYF.

Note on this clonotype: With a much larger clone just one base away, this may be a read error. This chain joins TRBV29-1 and TRBJ1-1; D not resolved. Germline V gene data show CDR1 as SQVTM and CDR2 as ANQGSEA. V was trimmed by 8 bases and J by 1 base, leaving 17 bases between them. The CDR3 is 14 residues long. CDR3 nucleotide sequence: TGCAGCATATTTCCCCGGGAGCGGAACACTGAAGCTTTCTTT. As protein: CSIFPRERNTEAFF.